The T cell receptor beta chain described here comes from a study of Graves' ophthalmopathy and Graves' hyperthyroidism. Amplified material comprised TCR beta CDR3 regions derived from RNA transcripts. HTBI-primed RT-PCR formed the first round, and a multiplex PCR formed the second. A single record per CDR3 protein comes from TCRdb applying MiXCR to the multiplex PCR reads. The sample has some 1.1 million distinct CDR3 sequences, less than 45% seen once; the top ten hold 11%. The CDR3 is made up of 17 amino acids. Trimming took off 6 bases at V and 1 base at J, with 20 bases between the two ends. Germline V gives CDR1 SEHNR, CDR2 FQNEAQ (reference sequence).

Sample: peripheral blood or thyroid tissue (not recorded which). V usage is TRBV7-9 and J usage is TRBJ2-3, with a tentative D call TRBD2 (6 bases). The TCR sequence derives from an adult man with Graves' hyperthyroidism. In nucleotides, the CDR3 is TGTGCCAGCAGACTAGCAGGGACCCCTCCGGGCACAGATACGCAGTATTTT. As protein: CASRLAGTPPGTDTQYF.